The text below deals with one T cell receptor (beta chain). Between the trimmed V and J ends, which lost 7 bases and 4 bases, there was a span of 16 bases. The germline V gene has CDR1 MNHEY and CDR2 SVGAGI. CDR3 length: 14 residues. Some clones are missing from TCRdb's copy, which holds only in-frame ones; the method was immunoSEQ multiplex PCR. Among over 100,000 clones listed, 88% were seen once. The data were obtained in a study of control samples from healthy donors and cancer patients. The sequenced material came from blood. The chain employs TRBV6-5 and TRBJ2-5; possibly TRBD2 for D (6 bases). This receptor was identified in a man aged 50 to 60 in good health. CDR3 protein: CASTELAGGETQYF. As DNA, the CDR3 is TGTGCCAGCACCGAACTAGCCGGGGGAGAGACCCAGTACTTC.